Below are 13 T cell receptor beta chains sequenced from a single sample in a study of response to subunit inactivated influenza vaccine. A single record per CDR3 protein comes from TCRdb applying MiXCR to the RT-PCR reads. The data contain 400,000 to 650,000 distinct CDR3 sequences, roughly 7.9% of them singletons. Here the sequenced sample was PBMCs from blood, taken approximately 25 months after vaccination. The receptors derive from a man aged 50 to 75 who received an inactivated influenza vaccine.

This clonotype was seen only a few times. This rearrangement joins TRBV20-1 to TRBJ2-5, with 10 bases aligning to TRBD1. The junction had 6 bases not matched to a gene; V was cut back by 3 bases and J by 5 bases. The CDR3 totals 14 residues. CDR1 DFQATT and CDR2 SNEGSKA come from the germline V gene (reference sequence). DNA of the CDR3: TGCAGTGCTAGCGACAGGGGGCGAAGCGAGACCCAGTACTTC. This sequence encodes CSASDRGRSETQYF.

This clonotype came up a few times. The chain uses TRBV7-9 and TRBJ2-3; 10 nucleotides match TRBD2. The CDR3 is made up of 15 amino acids. CDR1 is SEHNR and CDR2 is FQNEAQ in the germline V gene (reference sequence). Unmatched junction bases numbered 4, after V lost 5 bases and J lost 2 bases. DNA of the CDR3: TGTGCCAGCAGCATAACTAGCGGGATCACAGATACGCAGTATTTT. Its protein product is CASSITSGITDTQYF.

This clonotype showed up many times. The V and J genes are TRBV20-1 and TRBJ2-7; 7 bases align to TRBD1. J was trimmed by 3 bases and V by 7 bases; bases with no gene match: 9. Germline V CDR1 and CDR2: DFQATT, SNEGSKA (reference sequence). The CDR3 is 13 amino acids. CDR3: CSGTDRTDYEQYF. The CDR3 nucleotides read TGCAGTGGCACGGACAGGACCGACTACGAGCAGTACTTC.

This chain connects TRBV12-3 or TRBV12-4 to TRBJ2-4; D may be TRBD2 (6 bases). V lost 3 bases and J lost 5, with 14 bases in between. CDR3 length: 15 residues. CDR3 coding DNA: TGTGCCAGCAGTTTCGTCACGGGAGTAGAAAACATTCAGTACTTC. Encoded protein: CASSFVTGVENIQYF.

In its sample, this clonotype was seen many times. V usage is TRBV6-5 and J usage is TRBJ2-2; no clear D. The CDR3 length is 11 residues. The V gene lost 6 bases and the J gene lost 6 bases, with 5 bases spanning the gap. Germline lookup yields CDR1 MNHEY and CDR2 SVGAGI. The CDR3 sequence: CASSRAGELFF. The CDR3 coding sequence is TGTGCCAGCAGCCGGGCCGGGGAGCTGTTTTTT.

The rearrangement joins TRBV20-1 to TRBJ1-4; the D is unclear. The CDR3 spans 14 residues. In germline, CDR1 is DFQATT, CDR2 SNEGSKA (reference sequence). Trimming pared 6 bases from V and 0 bases from J, leaving 11 bases between. The CDR3 protein is CSAPSGATNEKLFF. In DNA, the CDR3 is TGCAGTGCGCCCTCAGGTGCAACTAATGAAAAACTGTTTTTT.

This clonotype was picked up a small number of times. The chain's CDR3 is CASSSPGVGGYGYTF. The CDR3 region has the DNA TGTGCCAGCAGTTCCCCGGGGGTTGGGGGCTATGGCTACACCTTC. The chain has TRBV12-3 or TRBV12-4 and TRBJ1-2, with TRBD1 as a possible D gene (5 bases). CDR3 length: 15 residues. V lost 4 bases to trimming and J lost 4 bases, with 16 bases between them.

The sample holds many counts of this clonotype. The gene calls are TRBV10-2 and TRBJ1-6; 9 nucleotides match TRBD1. The CDR3 is 17 amino acids. The J segment lost 13 bases and the V segment lost 7 bases, leaving 20 bases of the junction unmatched. Per germline, CDR1 WSHSY and CDR2 SAAADI. Here the CDR3 DNA reads TGCGCCAGCATTCTACTGGACAGGGGCCCCCTTGGGCGGCCCCTCCACTTT. This translates into CASILLDRGPLGRPLHF.

This clonotype was seen more than once but under ten times. This rearrangement joins TRBV27 to TRBJ2-6; 7 bases are a match to TRBD1. The germline gives CDR1 MNHEY, CDR2 SMNVEV (reference sequence). CDR3 length: 20 amino acids. V lost 5 bases and J lost 0; bases outside the gene matches: 16. CDR3 coding DNA: TGTGCCAGCAGTACTTACCAGGCCCCGGGACAGCCCTCTGGGGCCAACGTCCTGACTTTC. Residues: CASSTYQAPGQPSGANVLTF.

This clonotype appeared a few times. The V call is TRBV5-1, the J call TRBJ2-7; D is possibly TRBD2 (5 bases). The CDR3 runs to 15 residues. Trimming removed 0 bases from V and 2 bases from J, with 12 bases in between. Germline CDR1 is SGHRS and CDR2 is YFSETQ. CDR3 sequence: CASSLAGGSAYEQYF. The DNA of the CDR3 is TGCGCCAGCAGCTTGGCTGGCGGGTCAGCCTACGAGCAGTACTTC.

This clonotype showed up many times. The V and J genes are TRBV10-3 and TRBJ1-2, with D possibly being TRBD1 (6 bases). CDR1 and CDR2 from the germline V gene are ENHRY and SYGVKD. Trimming took off 0 bases at V and 4 bases at J, with 15 bases between the two ends. The CDR3 runs to 16 residues. The CDR3 loop is CAISESWGQGGYGYTF. For the CDR3, the DNA is TGTGCCATCAGTGAGTCTTGGGGGCAGGGCGGCTATGGCTACACCTTC.

Only a few counts were recorded for this clonotype. The chain joins TRBV5-1 to TRBJ2-5, with TRBD1 identical over 8 bases. Germline V CDR1 and CDR2: SGHRS, YFSETQ. V gave up 5 bases and J gave up 2 bases; unmatched junction bases: 14. CDR3 size: 17 residues. The CDR3 is CASRTPQGANVQETQYF. The CDR3 coding sequence is TGCGCCAGCAGGACACCCCAGGGGGCCAACGTTCAAGAGACCCAGTACTTC.

This clonotype was detected a few times. The V and J genes are TRBV11-2 and TRBJ1-1; the D gene is possibly TRBD1 (5 bases). The CDR3 sequence is 15 residues long. Germline-derived CDR1 and CDR2 are SGHAT and FQNNGV. The V end was cut by 0 bases, the J end by 1 base, with 9 bases between. The chain's CDR3 is CASSLEAGTNTEAFF. The CDR3 DNA reads TGTGCCAGCAGCTTAGAGGCAGGGACGAACACTGAAGCTTTCTTT.